Listed below are T cell receptor beta chains from one sample, sequenced in a study of T cell repertoires in cytomegalovirus infection. Via MiXCR, TCRdb re-called the reads, giving one row per CDR3 protein. This table has almost 550,000 distinct CDR3 sequences, approximately 16% appearing once. Sequencing was performed on CD8+ T cells from PBMCs. These receptor sequences come from a human donor in good health (CMV status not recorded). Some clones in this sample may be carry-over from other donors' samples. Each CDR3 is given with its conserved first and last residue. Fields, in order: clone size, D gene, J gene, V gene, CDR3 DNA, CDR3 protein. D genes are given only for firm matches. Size is stated for part of the rows, as once, few or many counts, or as a class when the clone is expanded.

>many|-|TRBJ2-7|TRBV6-1
TGTGCCAGCAGTGAAGCTACAGACGGGCTCTCCTACGAGCAGTACTTC
CASSEATDGLSYEQYF
>many|-|TRBJ2-1|TRBV2
TGTGCCAGCAGTGAAGATCGTAGGGTCGGGGGGTTCTTC
CASSEDRRVGGFF
>-|-|TRBJ2-2|TRBV7-3
TGTGCCAGCCGGGAGAACGCCGGGGAGCTGTTTTTT
CASRENAGELFF
>few|TRBD1|TRBJ2-1|TRBV2
TGTGCCAGCAGTGATAGGGACAGGGTATACAATGAGCAGTTCTTC
CASSDRDRVYNEQFF
>few|TRBD1|TRBJ1-5|TRBV6-2/TRBV6-3
TGTGCCAGCAGCGCCGAAGGACAGGGTTTTAATCAGCCCCAGCATTTT
CASSAEGQGFNQPQHF
>few|-|TRBJ2-1|TRBV9
TGTGCCAGCAGAAAGGGCTATGAGCAGTTCTTC
CASRKGYEQFF
>many|TRBD1|TRBJ1-4|TRBV7-9
TGTGCCAGCAGCCCCCGGGACAGGGGGCAATATGAAAAACTGTTTTTT
CASSPRDRGQYEKLFF
>-|-|TRBJ1-5|TRBV10-3
TGTGACATCAGTGAGTCGAAAGGCCCAAGCAATCAGCCCCAGCATTTT
CDISESKGPSNQPQHF
>many|TRBD2|TRBJ2-3|TRBV7-8
TGTGCCAGCAGCTTAACCCTAGCGGGGATCACAGATACGCAGTATTTT
CASSLTLAGITDTQYF
>-|-|TRBJ2-1|TRBV7-9
TGTGCCTGCTCACTCGGGCGGGGAGACTCCTACAATGAGCAGTTCTTC
CACSLGRGDSYNEQFF
>many|TRBD1|TRBJ1-4|TRBV4-2
TGTGCCAGCAGCCTGGAGACAGGGGAGGGTGAAAAACTGTTTTTT
CASSLETGEGEKLFF
>many|TRBD2|TRBJ2-5|TRBV24-1
TGTGCCACCAGTGGTCTAGCGGGAGGACAAGAGACCCAGTACTTC
CATSGLAGGQETQYF
>few|-|TRBJ2-7|TRBV9
TGTGCCAGCAGCGTAGACCTAGGGGTGCGGGAGCAGTACTTC
CASSVDLGVREQYF
>-|TRBD2|TRBJ2-5|TRBV6-5
TGTGCCAGCAGTTATTCCCTAGCGGGGAGGAAAGAGACCCAGTACTTC
CASSYSLAGRKETQYF
>-|-|TRBJ2-1|TRBV5-6
TGTGCCAGCAGGGGGGAGGCCTCCTACAATGAGCAGTTCTTC
CASRGEASYNEQFF
>-|-|TRBJ2-2|TRBV20-1
TGCAGTGCTCACAGGAAGAACACCGGGGAGCTGTTTTTT
CSAHRKNTGELFF
>many|TRBD2|TRBJ2-1|TRBV28
TGTGCCAGCGACCCGCTAGCGGGAGGTTTTGTGAATGAGCAGTTCTTC
CASDPLAGGFVNEQFF
>-|-|TRBJ1-5|TRBV15
TGTGCCACCAGCAGAGATTACCGGGTCGACCAGCATTTT
CATSRDYRVDQHF
>-|-|TRBJ1-1|TRBV4-2
TGTGCCAGCAGCCAAGGCGGGGAGGGGATCACTGAAGCTTTCTTT
CASSQGGEGITEAFF
>many|TRBD2|TRBJ2-1|TRBV6-1
TGTGCCAGCAGTGAAGAACCTAGCGGCTACAATGAGCAGTTCTTC
CASSEEPSGYNEQFF
>many|-|TRBJ1-1|TRBV7-9
TGTGCCAGCAGGCCGGGGGGGTCTGAAGCTTTCTTT
CASRPGGSEAFF
>-|-|TRBJ2-1|TRBV13
TGTGCCAGCAGCTTAGTGAGGGGGTCGGACAATGAGCAGTTCTTC
CASSLVRGSDNEQFF
>many|TRBD1|TRBJ2-5|TRBV2
TGTGCCTGGGGACAGGTTCGGAAAGAGACCCAGTACTTC
CAWGQVRKETQYF
>few|TRBD1|TRBJ1-1|TRBV6-1
TGTGCCAGCAGTGGGACAGGGAACCTGAACACTGAAGCTTTCTTT
CASSGTGNLNTEAFF
>many|TRBD2|TRBJ2-5|TRBV9
TGTGCCAGCAGCGTGAGCGGGAGGGCCTCCGAGACCCAGTACTTC
CASSVSGRASETQYF
>few|-|TRBJ1-5|TRBV20-1
TGCAGTGCCATCGGTGAGCTCAGGGAGCCCCAGCATTTT
CSAIGELREPQHF
>many|-|TRBJ2-7|TRBV7-8
TGTGCCAGCAGCGACGGGGGACTGGGCGAGCAGTACTTC
CASSDGGLGEQYF
>-|-|TRBJ2-1|TRBV6-8
TGTGCCAGCAGTTACACTAGTTTCAATGAGCAGTTCTTC
CASSYTSFNEQFF
>-|-|TRBJ1-1|TRBV7-3
TGTGCCAGCAGCTTAAAGCAGGGGTGGGGTATTATGAAGAACACTGAAGCTTTCTTT
CASSLKQGWGIMKNTEAFF
>-|TRBD1|TRBJ1-3|TRBV14
TGTGCAAGCAGCCAAGTGACCGTCGGGACAGGGCCTGGAAACACCATATATTTT
CASSQVTVGTGPGNTIYF
>few|TRBD2|TRBJ2-2|TRBV2
TGTGCCAGCAGTGAAGTCGGACTAGCGGACACCGGGGAGCTGTTTTTT
CASSEVGLADTGELFF
>few|TRBD2|TRBJ2-1|TRBV5-1
TGCGCCAGCAGCTTGCAGGGACTAGCGGGAGCCCCGGGGTCCTACAATGAGCAGTTCTTC
CASSLQGLAGAPGSYNEQFF
>-|-|TRBJ2-7|TRBV5-5
TGTGCCAGCAGCCCCGCCGATGGTATAGCGGCCTACGAGCAGTACTTC
CASSPADGIAAYEQYF
>many|-|TRBJ2-1|TRBV12-3/TRBV12-4
TGTGCCAGCACCCTTCTGACAGGCTACAATGAGCAGTTCTTC
CASTLLTGYNEQFF
>-|TRBD1|TRBJ1-3|TRBV9
TGTGCCAGCAGCGCTTCAGGGGGCACTGGAAACACCATATATTTT
CASSASGGTGNTIYF
>-|-|TRBJ1-5|TRBV28
TGTGCCAGCAGTTCCTCGGGACCGTCCCTGGGGCCCCAGCATTTT
CASSSSGPSLGPQHF
>many|TRBD1|TRBJ2-6|TRBV12-3/TRBV12-4
TGTGCCAGCAGTTTCTCAGGGGGCTCTGGGGCCAACGTCCTGACTTTC
CASSFSGGSGANVLTF
>few|-|TRBJ2-4|TRBV19
TGTGCCAGTAGGAACAGGGATGGCAAAAACATTCAGTACTTC
CASRNRDGKNIQYF
>many|TRBD1|TRBJ1-2|TRBV7-9
TGTGCCAGCAGCTCGACCGGGACAGGGGGTATCGGGGACTATGGCTACACCTTC
CASSSTGTGGIGDYGYTF
>many|-|TRBJ1-1|TRBV12-5
TGTGCTAGTTCCCGAGAGGGTTTCACTGAAGCTTTCTTT
CASSREGFTEAFF
>-|-|TRBJ2-7|TRBV4-1
TGCGCCAGCAGCCAAGCCCTGACAGTTTTGGCCTACGAGCAGTACTTC
CASSQALTVLAYEQYF
>few|-|TRBJ2-3|TRBV20-1
TGCAGTGCTAGAGAGGGGCAGGAAAGCACAGATACGCAGTATTTT
CSAREGQESTDTQYF
>few|TRBD2|TRBJ2-7|TRBV5-1
TGCGCCAGCAACGACAGAACTAGCGGGGGGCCGAGCGAGCAGTACTTC
CASNDRTSGGPSEQYF
>few|TRBD2|TRBJ2-1|TRBV7-3
TGTGCCAGCAGCTTAAGTAGCGGGAGGTACAATGAGCAGTTCTTC
CASSLSSGRYNEQFF
>-|-|TRBJ2-6|TRBV9
TGTGCCAGCAGCGCGTTCGGACACCGCGTCCTGACTTTC
CASSAFGHRVLTF
>many|-|TRBJ1-6|TRBV11-2
TGTGCCAGCAGCTCCGGAGCCGGGGGGAGCTCCTATAATTCACCCCTCCACTTT
CASSSGAGGSSYNSPLHF
>many|-|TRBJ2-3|TRBV28
TGTGCCAGCACGTGGCCGGGCACAGATACGCAGTATTTT
CASTWPGTDTQYF